These 10 T cell receptor beta chains share one sample of origin, sequenced in a study of T cell changes during pregnancy in multiple sclerosis. Assay used: immunoSEQ multiplex PCR; TCRdb lists only in-frame clones, some missing. The table lists 22,000 or so clones, over 85% of them singletons. The sample consisted of CD8+ T cells from peripheral blood mononuclear cells, taken in the third trimester of pregnancy. These receptors all stem from a female donor with multiple sclerosis, enrolled in a pregnancy study.

This chain joins TRBV9 and TRBJ2-3, with D perhaps TRBD1 (5 bases). Germline V lookup: CDR1 SGDLS, CDR2 YYNGEE. V lost 2 bases and J 2 bases, leaving 9 bases between the germline ends. The CDR3 contains 14 residues. The CDR3, as DNA: TGTGCCAGCAGCGTCAGGGTTGTCACAGATACGCAGTATTTT. The encoded protein is CASSVRVVTDTQYF.

The chain is built from TRBV30 and TRBJ2-7, with 9 bases matching TRBD2. Germline CDR1 is GTSNPN and CDR2 is SVGIG (reference sequence). J lost 1 base, V lost 4 bases, and 5 bases had no gene match. This CDR3 contains 14 residues. In nucleotides, the CDR3 is TGTGCCTGGACTAGCGGGATCCGGTCCTACGAGCAGTACTTC. This translates into CAWTSGIRSYEQYF.

The chain links TRBV11-2 to TRBJ2-7; 9 bases are a match to TRBD1. CDR1 is SGHAT, CDR2 FQNNGV, per germline. The CDR3 is 15 amino acids. The V gene end was trimmed by 5 bases and the J gene end by 3 bases; junction bases not matched to a gene: 8. The CDR3 DNA is TGTGCCAGCAGCAGGACAGGGGAAGGTTTCTACGAGCAGTACTTC. This gives the protein CASSRTGEGFYEQYF.

The CDR3, as DNA: TGTGCCAGCAGTCCCAGATACGGTCTGCGGTACAATGAGCAGTTCTTC. Translating gives CASSPRYGLRYNEQFF. V gene TRBV27 combines with J gene TRBJ2-1; unclear D gene. The V and J ends lost 5 bases and 4 bases respectively, with 18 bases between them. Germline CDR1 MNHEY, CDR2 SMNVEV (reference sequence). This CDR3 is 16 amino acids long.

This chain joins TRBV27 and TRBJ2-5, with D maybe TRBD2 (6 bases). The V end was cut by 5 bases, the J end by 5 bases, with 12 bases between. The CDR3 loop spans 13 amino acids. The germline gives CDR1 MNHEY, CDR2 SMNVEV (reference sequence). CDR3 loop: CASSTEGAETQYF. Written as DNA, the CDR3 is TGTGCCAGCAGTACGGAGGGCGCCGAGACCCAGTACTTC.

The chain recombines TRBV30 with TRBJ1-5; a possible D gene is TRBD1 (6 bases). The CDR3 loop spans 13 amino acids. The V gene's germline CDR1 is GTSNPN and CDR2 SVGIG (reference sequence). The V end lost 4 bases, the J end lost 1 base, and 8 bases lay between the germline ends. The CDR3 coding sequence is TGTGCCTGGAACAGGGTGAGCAATCAGCCCCAGCATTTT. Its protein is CAWNRVSNQPQHF.

The V call is TRBV19, the J call TRBJ2-7; TRBD1 matches 10 bases. V was pared by 5 bases and J by 5 bases, with 3 bases of the junction left unmatched. CDR3 length: 13 residues. CDR1 is LNHDA and CDR2 is SQIVND in the germline V gene (reference sequence). For the CDR3, the DNA is TGTGCCAGTAGTCCCGGGACAGGGGACGAGCAGTACTTC. It yields the protein CASSPGTGDEQYF.

This clone was counted once. V and J are TRBV10-1 and TRBJ2-3; 10 nucleotides match TRBD1. The CDR3 loop spans 13 amino acids. V dropped 6 bases and J dropped 3; count of bases not matched to a gene: 0. The V gene's germline CDR1 is WNHNN and CDR2 SYGVQD (reference sequence). The CDR3 DNA is TGCGCCAGCAGGGACAGGGGGACAGATACGCAGTATTTT. Translating it yields CASRDRGTDTQYF.

The chain employs TRBV6-4 and TRBJ2-7; possibly TRBD1 for D (5 bases). Germline V gene lookup returns CDR1 MRHNA and CDR2 SNTAGT. Deletions cut 3 bases from V and 3 bases from J, with 12 bases between. The CDR3 is 14 amino acids. The CDR3 nucleotides are TGTGCCAGCAGTGATAAGGTAAGGGGCTACGAGCAGTACTTC. This gives the protein CASSDKVRGYEQYF.

The chain employs TRBV7-9 and TRBJ2-1; 9 bases map to TRBD2. V was clipped by 5 bases and J by 4 bases; unmatched bases: 6. From germline, CDR1 is SEHNR and CDR2 FQNEAQ (reference sequence). This CDR3 comprises 15 residues. The CDR3 DNA sequence: TGTGCCAGCAGCACGGGACTAGCTCAATACAATGAGCAGTTCTTC. It specifies CASSTGLAQYNEQFF.